Shown below are 20 T cell receptor beta chains from a single sample sequenced in a study of cytomegalovirus exposure and HLA in healthy donors (dated by TCRdb to the late 2010s). Preparation of the library involved the immunoSEQ multiplex PCR assay. For the multiplex PCR, a mixture combining 60 forward primers for TCR Vbeta segments and 13 reverse primers for TCR Jbeta segments was used. As stored in TCRdb, this immuneACCESS dataset retains in-frame rearrangements with V and J assigned. A fraction of the clones does not appear; measured against another copy, unresolved V genes explain less than half of the discrepancy, and the remainder lacks a known reason. This sample lists 120,000 or so clones; less than 85% were detected once. 0.95% to 1.5% of the sample is taken by the ten largest. The sequenced material came from PBMCs. These receptors originate from a female donor in good health and CMV-seronegative.

About this clone itself: Other DNA sequences within the sample encode an identical CDR3. This sequence joins TRBV18 and TRBJ1-1; possible D gene TRBD1, 6 bases. Germline loops: CDR1 KGHSH, CDR2 LQKENI. CDR3 length: 15 residues. Deletions cut 3 bases from V and 1 base from J, with 12 bases between. In nucleotides, the CDR3 is TGTGCCAGCTCACCGACGGGGGGGGCGAACACTGAAGCTTTCTTT. Residues: CASSPTGGANTEAFF.

V is TRBV6-6 and J is TRBJ2-1, with D possibly matching TRBD2 (6 bases). The V gene's germline CDR1 is MNHNY and CDR2 SVGAGI (reference sequence). V was cut by 0 bases and J by 7 bases, with 16 bases left in between. CDR3 length: 16 residues. This CDR3 is CASSYSSGEGWNEQFF. The CDR3 DNA follows: TGTGCCAGCAGTTACTCATCGGGGGAAGGTTGGAATGAGCAGTTCTTC.

The chain uses TRBV4-1 and TRBJ2-5, with TRBD2 matching 10 bases. This CDR3 comprises 15 residues. V lost 3 bases to trimming and J lost 5 bases; unmatched junction nucleotides: 6. Germline CDR1 is MGHRA and CDR2 is YSYEKL. CDR3 nucleotides: TGCGCCAGCAGCCAGATAGCGGGAGGTGGGGAGACCCAGTACTTC. Translated, it gives CASSQIAGGGETQYF.

Details on this clone: Other DNA variants within this sample encode the same CDR3. The gene calls are TRBV19 and TRBJ1-5; no clear D. The germline gives CDR1 LNHDA, CDR2 SQIVND (reference sequence). V lost 3 bases, J lost 4 bases, and 7 bases lay in between. This CDR3 region has 13 residues. The CDR3 DNA reads TGTGCCAGTAGTATCCGGGGTAATCAGCCCCAGCATTTT. Translating it yields CASSIRGNQPQHF. Together with reference TRBV19 and TRBJ1-5, the CDR3 gives the full variable domain: DGGITQSPKYLFRKEGQNVTLSCEQNLNHDAMYWYRQDPGQGLRLIYYSQIVNDFQKGDIAEGYSVSREKKESFPLTVTSAQKNPTAFYLCASSIRGNQPQHFGDGTRLSIL.

The CDR3 bases are TGTTCCATCGGGGGCGGCGACAGGGGGTCCCGGGAGACCCAGTACTTC. This sequence encodes CSIGGGDRGSRETQYF. The gene calls are TRBV7-9 and TRBJ2-5; 9 nucleotides line up with TRBD1. CDR1 SEHNR and CDR2 FQNEAQ come from the germline V gene (reference sequence). The CDR3 covers 16 residues.

This chain uses TRBV9 with TRBJ1-4, with 7 bases identical to TRBD1. Trimming took 7 bases from V and 8 from J; bases not matched to a gene: 5. The CDR3 length is 12 residues. CDR1 is SGDLS and CDR2 is YYNGEE in the germline V gene. The CDR3 nucleotides are TGTGCCAGCGGAGGGACAGACGAAAAACTGTTTTTT. It codes for CASGGTDEKLFF.

This clone was seen only once. The sample holds other DNA sequences that translate to the same CDR3. The V gene is TRBV5-5, the J gene TRBJ1-1; D ambiguous. The V and J ends lost 1 base and 3 bases respectively, with 7 bases between them. The CDR3 sequence is 13 residues long. Per germline, CDR1 SGHKS and CDR2 YYEKEE (reference sequence). The CDR3 nucleotides are TGTGCCAGCAGCTTGTCCGGGGACACTGAAGCTTTCTTT. Translated: CASSLSGDTEAFF. The full variable domain, completed using reference TRBV5-5 and TRBJ1-1, is DAGVTQSPTHLIKTRGQQVTLRCSPISGHKSVSWYQQVLGQGPQFIFQYYEKEERGRGNFPDRFSARQFPNYSSELNVNALLLGDSALYLCASSLSGDTEAFFGQGTRLTVV.

The chain couples TRBV5-1 to TRBJ2-1; D possibly corresponds to TRBD2 (6 bases). Trimming removed 0 bases at V and 4 bases at J, with 14 bases between. The germline gives CDR1 SGHRS, CDR2 YFSETQ. CDR3 size: 16 residues. CDR3 amino acids: CASSLAGGVGYNEQFF. The DNA for the CDR3 is TGCGCCAGCAGCTTGGCCGGGGGAGTAGGTTACAATGAGCAGTTCTTC.

This chain links TRBV30 with TRBJ2-1, with 12 bases lining up with TRBD2. The CDR3 consists of 14 residues. CDR1 is GTSNPN and CDR2 is SVGIG in the germline V gene (reference sequence). Trimming at V came to 3 bases and at J to 7 bases, leaving 4 bases not matched to a gene. The CDR3 loop is CAWRMGTSGNEQFF. In DNA, the CDR3 is TGTGCCTGGAGAATGGGGACTAGCGGGAATGAGCAGTTCTTC. The whole variable domain, filled in from reference TRBV30 and TRBJ2-1, reads SQTIHQWPATLVQPVGSPLSLECTVEGTSNPNLYWYRQAAGRGLQLLFYSVGIGQISSEVPQNLSASRPQDRQFILSSKKLLLSDSGFYLCAWRMGTSGNEQFFGPGTRLTVL.

A note on this clone: This CDR3 fails to terminate in the conserved phenylalanine or tryptophan, so it likely reflects a read error. J is TRBJ2-7 and V is TRBV19, with TRBD2 matching over 11 bases. CDR3 length: 17 amino acids. Germline V CDR1 and CDR2: LNHDA, SQIVND (reference sequence). The trim removed 5 bases at V and 5 bases at J, leaving 14 bases unmatched. The CDR3 DNA is TGTGCCAGTAGTGCCATAGAACTAGCGGGAGTTAGCCACGAGCAGTACTCC. This gives the protein CASSAIELAGVSHEQYS.

The V gene is TRBV7-6, the J gene TRBJ2-5, with D uncertain. The CDR3 totals 14 residues. V lost 1 base and J 3 bases, leaving 9 bases between the germline ends. Germline V gives CDR1 SGHVS, CDR2 FNYEAQ. This chain's CDR3 is CASSLGAGEETQYF. The CDR3 region has the DNA TGTGCCAGCAGCTTAGGAGCTGGTGAAGAGACCCAGTACTTC.

The chain uses TRBV28 and TRBJ2-5; D is uncertain. Germline loops: CDR1 MDHEN, CDR2 SYDVKM. Between the trimmed V and J ends, which lost 2 bases and 4 bases, there was a span of 5 bases. The length of the CDR3 is 12 residues. The CDR3 region has the DNA TGTGCCAGCAGTTTAAGAGGAGAGACCCAGTACTTC. This codes for CASSLRGETQYF. The entire variable domain, with the rest obtained from reference TRBV28 and TRBJ2-5, is as follows: DVKVTQSSRYLVKRTGEKVFLECVQDMDHENMFWYRQDPGLGLRLIYFSYDVKMKEKGDIPEGYSVSREKKERFSLILESASTNQTSMYLCASSLRGETQYFGPGTRLLVL.

The rearrangement uses TRBV7-9 and TRBJ1-5, with no clear D. The germline V gene has CDR1 SEHNR and CDR2 FQNEAQ (reference sequence). V lost 4 bases and J 6 bases, leaving 7 bases between the germline ends. CDR3 length equals 12 residues. The CDR3 DNA reads TGTGCCAGCAGCTCCCCGGGTCAGCCCCAGCATTTT. It codes for CASSSPGQPQHF.

This chain joins TRBV10-3 and TRBJ2-7, with a possible D match to TRBD2 (6 bases). Germline V gene sequence: CDR1 ENHRY, CDR2 SYGVKD. The V end was cut by 2 bases, the J end by 6 bases, with 14 bases between. The CDR3 extends over 14 amino acids. This CDR3 is CAISERPNSGEQYF. CDR3 in DNA: TGTGCCATCAGTGAGCGGCCTAATAGCGGCGAGCAGTACTTC.

This chain links TRBV6-1 with TRBJ1-6; D not certain. The V gene's germline CDR1 is MNHNS and CDR2 SASEGT. Trimming pared 2 bases from V and 7 bases from J, leaving 6 bases between. CDR3 length: 13 amino acids. The CDR3 DNA is TGTGCCAGCAGTGAAATCCCAAATTCACCCCTCCACTTT. Its translation is CASSEIPNSPLHF.

The chain couples TRBV5-5 to TRBJ2-7, with 10 bases that match TRBD1. Trimming at V came to 2 bases and at J to 6 bases, leaving 5 bases not matched to a gene. The CDR3 loop spans 14 amino acids. The germline V gene encodes CDR1 SGHKS and CDR2 YYEKEE (reference sequence). The CDR3 nucleotides are TGTGCCAGCAGCTTCGGGACAGGGGTTGGCGAGCAGTACTTC. It encodes CASSFGTGVGEQYF.

V and J are TRBV5-6 and TRBJ2-7, with D perhaps TRBD1 (6 bases). CDR3 length: 16 amino acids. Germline V gene sequence: CDR1 SGHDT, CDR2 YYEEEE. V lost 4 bases, J lost 7 bases, and 24 bases lay in between. CDR3 sequence: CASSQVGRGPQGEQYF. The CDR3 DNA sequence: TGTGCCAGCAGCCAGGTAGGCAGGGGCCCCCAAGGAGAGCAGTACTTC.

V usage is TRBV28 and J usage is TRBJ2-5; weak D call: TRBD2 (5 bases). Germline CDR1 MDHEN, CDR2 SYDVKM. The V gene lost 8 bases and the J gene lost 7 bases, with 14 bases spanning the gap. The length of the CDR3 is 12 residues. CDR3 region: CASAAGLGTQYF. CDR3 coding DNA: TGTGCCAGCGCTGCGGGTTTGGGGACCCAGTACTTC.

This clone was seen a single time. This chain links TRBV21-1 with TRBJ2-5; TRBD2, the table's D call, lacks a check against the DNA. TRBV21-1 is deemed a pseudogene. The CDR3 has 13 amino acids. The CDR3 coding sequence is TGTGCCAGCAGCAACGGGAGCCGGGAGACCCAGTACTTC. Its protein product is CASSNGSRETQYF.

This chain joins TRBV9 and TRBJ1-1; a weak D match, TRBD1 (6 bases). The CDR3 contains 15 residues. The V gene's germline CDR1 is SGDLS and CDR2 YYNGEE. Between the trimmed V and J ends, which lost 0 bases and 0 bases, there was a span of 9 bases. The CDR3 reads CASSVGDTLNTEAFF. The CDR3 DNA reads TGTGCCAGCAGCGTAGGGGACACATTGAACACTGAAGCTTTCTTT.